Below, 2 T cell receptor beta chains from the same sample are listed, as sequenced in a study of response to subunit inactivated influenza vaccine. TCRdb reprocessed the RT-PCR reads via MiXCR and lists one record per CDR3 protein. The sample holds hundreds of thousands of distinct CDR3 sequences, approximately 17% seen once. The sample in question was PBMCs from blood, obtained about 5 days after vaccination. These receptors all come from a man in his forties or fifties who received an inactivated influenza vaccine.

V usage is TRBV7-9 and J usage is TRBJ2-5; D gene uncertain. Germline V gives CDR1 SEHNR, CDR2 FQNEAQ (reference sequence). CDR3 length: 12 residues. Trimming removed 5 bases at V and 13 bases at J, with 17 bases between. CDR3 amino acids: CASSMDVPPAYF. In DNA form, the CDR3 reads TGTGCCAGCAGCATGGACGTACCGCCTGCGTACTTC.

The chain has TRBV12-3 or TRBV12-4 and TRBJ2-2; 8 nucleotides match TRBD1. V lost 6 bases, J lost 4 bases, and 7 bases stayed unmatched. The CDR3 totals 15 residues. In DNA form, the CDR3 reads TGTGCCAGCAGCCGCAGACAGGGGCTCACCGGGGAGCTGTTTTTT. Encoded protein: CASSRRQGLTGELFF.